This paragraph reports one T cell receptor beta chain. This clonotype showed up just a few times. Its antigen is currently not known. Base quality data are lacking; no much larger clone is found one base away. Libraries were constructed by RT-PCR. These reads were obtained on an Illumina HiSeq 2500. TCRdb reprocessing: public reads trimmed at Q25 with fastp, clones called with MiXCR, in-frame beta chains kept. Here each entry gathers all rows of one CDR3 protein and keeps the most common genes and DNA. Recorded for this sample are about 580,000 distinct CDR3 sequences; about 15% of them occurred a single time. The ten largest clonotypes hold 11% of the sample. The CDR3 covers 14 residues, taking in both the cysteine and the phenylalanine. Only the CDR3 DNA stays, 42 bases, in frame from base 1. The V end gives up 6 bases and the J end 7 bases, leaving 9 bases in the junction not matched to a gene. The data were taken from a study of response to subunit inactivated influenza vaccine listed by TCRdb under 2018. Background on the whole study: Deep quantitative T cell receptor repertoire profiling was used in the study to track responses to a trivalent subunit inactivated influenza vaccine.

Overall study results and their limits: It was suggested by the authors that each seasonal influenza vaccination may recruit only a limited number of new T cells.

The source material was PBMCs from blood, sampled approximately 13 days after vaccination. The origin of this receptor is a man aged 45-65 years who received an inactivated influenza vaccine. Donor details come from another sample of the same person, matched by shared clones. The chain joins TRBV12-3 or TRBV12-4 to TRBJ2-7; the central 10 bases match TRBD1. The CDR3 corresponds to CASSLGQGVREQYF. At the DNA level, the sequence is TGTGCCAGCAGCCTCGGACAGGGGGTGAGGGAGCAGTACTTC.